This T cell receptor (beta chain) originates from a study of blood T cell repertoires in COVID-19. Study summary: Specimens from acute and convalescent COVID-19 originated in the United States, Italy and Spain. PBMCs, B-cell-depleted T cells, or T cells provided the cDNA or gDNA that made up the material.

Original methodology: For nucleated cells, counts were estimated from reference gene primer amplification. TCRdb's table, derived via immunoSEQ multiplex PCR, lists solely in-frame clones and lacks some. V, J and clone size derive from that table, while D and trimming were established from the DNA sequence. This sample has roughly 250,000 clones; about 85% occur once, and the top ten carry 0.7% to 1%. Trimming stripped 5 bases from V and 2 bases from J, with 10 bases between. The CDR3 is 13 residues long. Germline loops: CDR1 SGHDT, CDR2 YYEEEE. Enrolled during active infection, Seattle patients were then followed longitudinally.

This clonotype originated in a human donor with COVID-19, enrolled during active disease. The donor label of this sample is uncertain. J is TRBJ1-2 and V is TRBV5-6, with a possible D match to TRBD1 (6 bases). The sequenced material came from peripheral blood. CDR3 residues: CASSDRLNYGYTF. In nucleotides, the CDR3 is TGTGCCAGCAGTGACAGGTTAAACTATGGCTACACCTTC.